The entry below gives a single T cell receptor (beta chain) sequence along with its context. What it recognizes is unknown. The CDR3 has 16 amino acids. CDR1 MDHEN and CDR2 SYDVKM come from the germline V gene. Trimming shortened V by 5 bases and J by 0 bases, and 16 bases separated the two germline ends. This PCR relied on a set of 60 Vbeta primers and 13 Jbeta primers. The data were produced by immunoSEQ multiplex PCR, yet TCRdb's version contains in-frame clones alone and is incomplete. This table has more than 150,000 clones, 80% to 90% appearing once. This entry belongs to a study of cytomegalovirus exposure and HLA in healthy donors. Study context: Genotyping showed around four fifths of some 400 donors falling in the Caucasian-associated ancestry cluster. Study results and limitations: Per published accounts, TCR beta sequences correctly predicted the HLA-A and HLA-B alleles of most subjects. Across donors, presence/absence analyses took sequencing depth to be roughly uniform.

The specimen was PBMCs. This TCR came from a man aged 18 to 35 in good health and CMV-seropositive. The chain couples TRBV28 to TRBJ1-2, with D possibly matching TRBD1 (6 bases). The CDR3 DNA follows: TGTGCCAGCAGTGGGACATACATACCCACTAACTATGGCTACACCTTC. Translating gives CASSGTYIPTNYGYTF.